This entry features one T cell receptor (beta chain) sequence. Profiled with immunoSEQ multiplex PCR; TCRdb holds only in-frame clones, not every one. The sample has 150,000 to 200,000 clones; about 90% are singletons. This sample was taken from a study of control samples from healthy donors and cancer patients. Germline V gene sequence: CDR1 SGHRS, CDR2 YFSETQ. The ends lost 4 bases at V and 3 bases at J; junction bases unmatched: 11. This CDR3 is 16 amino acids long. This sequence was found in a woman between 45 and 60 years old in good health. The rearrangement uses TRBV5-1 and TRBJ2-5; 8 bases map to TRBD1. Sequenced input: blood. Written as DNA, the CDR3 is TGCGCCAGCAGCGGCTTGACAGGGGATATGGAAGAGACCCAGTACTTC. Amino acid sequence: CASSGLTGDMEETQYF.